A single sample gave rise to the 30 T cell receptor beta chains below, sequenced in a study of blood T cell repertoires in COVID-19. This table comes from immunoSEQ multiplex PCR, and its TCRdb copy is limited to in-frame clones, with some not included. The sample holds about 68,000 clones, roughly 83% seen once. The sample taken for sequencing was peripheral blood. These receptor sequences come from a man older than 75 with acute or convalescent COVID-19.

This clone has just a few counts. The rearrangement joins TRBV7-3 to TRBJ2-1, with 8 bases fitting TRBD1. V lost 5 bases, J lost 8 bases, and 14 bases stayed unmatched. This CDR3 region has 16 residues. From germline, CDR1 is SGHTA and CDR2 FQGTGA. CDR3 nucleotides: TGTGCCAGCAGCCCCAGAGGACAGGGTGGTGGGGATGAGCAGTTCTTC. Translating gives CASSPRGQGGGDEQFF.

The chain has TRBV5-1 and TRBJ2-1; 8 bases map to TRBD1. Germline V gives CDR1 SGHRS, CDR2 YFSETQ. The CDR3 extends over 15 amino acids. V gave up 4 bases and J gave up 0 bases; unmatched junction bases: 3. The DNA of the CDR3 is TGCGCCAGCAGCCGGGACAGGAGCTCCTACAATGAGCAGTTCTTC. Protein product: CASSRDRSSYNEQFF.

The chain's CDR3 is CASSLMGQALEQYF. In DNA, the CDR3 is TGTGCCAGCAGTTTAATGGGACAGGCTCTGGAGCAGTACTTC. The J gene is TRBJ2-7, the V gene TRBV28, with 8 bases lining up with TRBD1. This CDR3 contains 14 residues. With 2 bases clipped from V and 7 bases from J, the junction kept 7 bases outside the gene matches. Germline V lookup: CDR1 MDHEN, CDR2 SYDVKM.

V and J are TRBV28 and TRBJ1-3, with unresolved D. From germline, CDR1 is MDHEN and CDR2 SYDVKM. Trimming shortened V by 5 bases and J by 4 bases, and 6 bases separated the two germline ends. The CDR3 sequence is 12 residues long. CDR3 residues: CASSPQGNTIYF. In DNA, the CDR3 is TGTGCCAGCAGTCCACAGGGAAACACCATATATTTT.

This clone turned up a few times. V usage is TRBV19 and J usage is TRBJ2-4, with a weak D call TRBD2 (5 bases). The CDR3 loop spans 15 amino acids. Trimming removed 5 bases at V and 8 bases at J, with 19 bases between. Germline V CDR1 and CDR2: LNHDA, SQIVND (reference sequence). The CDR3 sequence is CASSPSRAIGDIQYF. CDR3 nucleotides: TGTGCCAGTAGTCCGAGTAGGGCTATCGGGGACATTCAGTACTTC. The variable domain in full, completed from reference TRBV19 and TRBJ2-4, reads DGGITQSPKYLFRKEGQNVTLSCEQNLNHDAMYWYRQDPGQGLRLIYYSQIVNDFQKGDIAEGYSVSREKKESFPLTVTSAQKNPTAFYLCASSPSRAIGDIQYFGAGTRLSVL.

The CDR3 bases are TGTGCCAGCAGCGCCCCGGGACAGGCAGGCTATGGCTACACCTTC. Translation: CASSAPGQAGYGYTF. The gene calls are TRBV5-4 and TRBJ1-2, with TRBD1 identical over 8 bases. The V and J ends lost 4 bases and 4 bases, in that order; junction bases with no gene match: 9. The CDR3 runs 15 residues. CDR1 SGHNT and CDR2 YYREEE come from the germline V gene (reference sequence). The full variable domain, with the rest looked up from reference TRBV5-4 and TRBJ1-2, is ETGVTQSPTHLIKTRGQQVTLRCSSQSGHNTVSWYQQALGQGPQFIFQYYREEENGRGNFPPRFSGLQFPNYSSELNVNALELDDSALYLCASSAPGQAGYGYTFGSGTRLTVV.

The chain combines TRBV7-2 with TRBJ1-5; 8 nucleotides align to TRBD1. The J segment lost 3 bases and the V segment lost 5 bases, leaving 12 bases of the junction unmatched. The germline CDR1 and CDR2 sequences are SGHTA and FQGNSA. The CDR3 extends over 17 amino acids. This CDR3 reads CASSPPLTGVFNQPQHF. The CDR3, as DNA: TGTGCCAGCAGCCCTCCGTTGACAGGGGTTTTCAATCAGCCCCAGCATTTT.

The V gene is TRBV7-2, the J gene TRBJ1-1; 7 bases fit TRBD1. Looked up from germline, CDR1 is SGHTA and CDR2 is FQGNSA. The V gene end was trimmed by 3 bases and the J gene end by 4 bases; junction bases not matched to a gene: 2. The CDR3 runs to 13 residues. The CDR3 bases are TGTGCCAGCAGCTTTTGGACAGGCACTGAAGCTTTCTTT. Its translation is CASSFWTGTEAFF.

The CDR3 DNA follows: TGTGCCAGCAGCCCCGGGACAGCTTATCAGCCCCAGCATTTT. Translation: CASSPGTAYQPQHF. This sequence joins TRBV7-2 and TRBJ1-5; 7 positions agree with TRBD1. Per germline, CDR1 SGHTA and CDR2 FQGNSA. The CDR3 runs 14 residues. V was pared by 5 bases and J by 5 bases, with 6 bases of the junction left unmatched.

The chain joins TRBV28 to TRBJ1-1; no firm D call. CDR1 is MDHEN and CDR2 is SYDVKM in the germline V gene. The CDR3 covers 12 residues. V gave up 2 bases and J gave up 3 bases, with 4 bases separating them. In nucleotides, the CDR3 is TGTGCCAGCAGTTTACATCACACTGAAGCTTTCTTT. Encoded protein: CASSLHHTEAFF. The entire variable domain, with the rest obtained from reference TRBV28 and TRBJ1-1, is as follows: DVKVTQSSRYLVKRTGEKVFLECVQDMDHENMFWYRQDPGLGLRLIYFSYDVKMKEKGDIPEGYSVSREKKERFSLILESASTNQTSMYLCASSLHHTEAFFGQGTRLTVV.

V is TRBV2 and J is TRBJ2-1; D is perhaps TRBD1 (5 bases). V shed 5 bases and J shed 9 bases, with 14 bases lying between them. The germline V gene has CDR1 SNHLY and CDR2 FYNNEI. This CDR3 contains 13 residues. CDR3 amino acids: CASSFREGSEQFF. CDR3 DNA sequence: TGTGCCAGCAGTTTCAGGGAAGGCTCTGAGCAGTTCTTC.

The V gene is TRBV7-3, the J gene TRBJ2-2; 9 bases are a match to TRBD1. The germline gives CDR1 SGHTA, CDR2 FQGTGA. The trim removed 5 bases at V and 5 bases at J, leaving 6 bases unmatched. The CDR3 runs 15 residues. Here the CDR3 reads CASSSGTGRTGELFF. CDR3 nucleotides: TGTGCCAGCAGCAGCGGGACAGGGAGGACCGGGGAGCTGTTTTTT. The full variable domain, with the rest looked up from reference TRBV7-3 and TRBJ2-2, is GAGVSQTPSNKVTEKGKYVELRCDPISGHTALYWYRQSLGQGPEFLIYFQGTGAADDSGLPNDRFFAVRPEGSVSTLKIQRTERGDSAVYLCASSSGTGRTGELFFGEGSRLTVL.

The gene calls are TRBV28 and TRBJ1-5; the D is unclear. The CDR3 covers 16 residues. Trimming removed 5 bases from V and 7 bases from J, with 21 bases in between. Germline CDR1 reads MDHEN; CDR2 reads SYDVKM. As DNA, the CDR3 is TGTGCCAGCAGTCCCCCCGGAAGACACCCGTCGCAGCCCCAGCATTTT. It codes for CASSPPGRHPSQPQHF.

The chain recombines TRBV28 with TRBJ2-7; D is unresolved. The germline V gene encodes CDR1 MDHEN and CDR2 SYDVKM. The CDR3 has 12 residues. The ends were cut back, 6 bases at V and 2 bases at J, with 8 bases in the middle. The CDR3 DNA reads TGTGCCAGCAGCCCCCCCACCTACGAGCAGTACTTC. Translating it yields CASSPPTYEQYF.

The chain employs TRBV19 and TRBJ1-2; 11 nucleotides align to TRBD1. The junction had 13 bases not matched to a gene; V was cut back by 7 bases and J by 6 bases. CDR3 length: 16 residues. Looked up from germline, CDR1 is LNHDA and CDR2 is SQIVND (reference sequence). The CDR3 loop is CASTRGQGVGYDGYTF. In nucleotides, the CDR3 is TGTGCCAGTACTCGGGGACAGGGGGTTGGGTACGATGGCTACACCTTC.

The chain links TRBV6-2 or TRBV6-3 to TRBJ2-5, with no clear D. Germline V gene sequence: CDR1 MNHEY, CDR2 SVGEGT. This CDR3 is 14 amino acids long. The V end lost 3 bases, the J end lost 3 bases, and 11 bases lay between the germline ends. The CDR3 sequence: CASSYLQFEETQYF. Here the CDR3 DNA reads TGTGCCAGCAGTTATTTGCAGTTCGAAGAGACCCAGTACTTC.

V gene TRBV18 combines with J gene TRBJ2-3, with D perhaps TRBD1 (5 bases). V was shortened by 8 bases and J by 1 base, with 10 bases between the two germline ends. Germline CDR1 KGHSH, CDR2 LQKENI. This CDR3 has 13 residues. CDR3 in amino acids: CASLRVRTDTQYF. CDR3 in DNA: TGTGCCAGCCTCAGGGTTCGCACAGATACGCAGTATTTT.

This clone has a handful of counts. The chain links TRBV18 to TRBJ1-1; TRBD1 might be the D (5 bases). The germline V gene has CDR1 KGHSH and CDR2 LQKENI. CDR3 size: 11 residues. Trimming left V 9 bases short and J 3 bases short, with 8 bases between. The CDR3 DNA sequence: TGTGCCAGTCAGGGCGACACTGAAGCTTTCTTT. Translation gives CASQGDTEAFF.

The chain recombines TRBV4-2 with TRBJ2-1, with 10 bases matching TRBD2. The V and J ends lost 4 bases and 7 bases, in that order; junction bases with no gene match: 13. This CDR3 region has 17 residues. Per the germline V gene, CDR1 is LGHNA and CDR2 is YNFKEQ. CDR3 residues: CASSPRGAGGPGNEQFF. For the CDR3, the DNA is TGTGCCAGCAGCCCGAGGGGAGCGGGGGGGCCGGGGAATGAGCAGTTCTTC.

This clone was counted a few times. The rearrangement links TRBV2 to TRBJ2-5; D unresolved. Per germline, CDR1 SNHLY and CDR2 FYNNEI. Trimming pared 2 bases from V and 1 base from J, leaving 8 bases between. This CDR3 region has 14 residues. For the CDR3, the DNA is TGTGCCAGCAGTGAAATGCGGAGCCAAGAGACCCAGTACTTC. This codes for CASSEMRSQETQYF.

J is TRBJ1-2 and V is TRBV13; 7 bases align to TRBD1. Trimming took 5 bases from V and 2 from J; bases not matched to a gene: 5. The CDR3 covers 14 residues. Germline loops: CDR1 PRHDT, CDR2 FYEKMQ (reference sequence). CDR3 coding DNA: TGTGCCAGCAGCGTGGGACAGCTAAACTATGGCTACACCTTC. Protein product: CASSVGQLNYGYTF. Drawing the rest from reference TRBV13 and TRBJ1-2, the complete variable domain is AAGVIQSPRHLIKEKRETATLKCYPIPRHDTVYWYQQGPGQDPQFLISFYEKMQSDKGSIPDRFSAQQFSDYHSELNMSSLELGDSALYFCASSVGQLNYGYTFGSGTRLTVV.

The V gene is TRBV15, the J gene TRBJ1-2; tentatively, D is TRBD1 (5 bases). Germline V gene data show CDR1 as LNHNV and CDR2 as YYDKDF (reference sequence). Deletions cut 0 bases from V and 7 bases from J, with 18 bases between. The CDR3 contains 16 residues. CDR3: CATSRDLLGEERGYTF. Here the CDR3 DNA reads TGTGCCACCAGCAGAGATCTCTTAGGGGAGGAGCGTGGCTACACCTTC.

This chain joins TRBV19 and TRBJ2-1; D may be TRBD2 (6 bases). The CDR3 runs to 14 residues. The germline V gene encodes CDR1 LNHDA and CDR2 SQIVND (reference sequence). Trimming shortened V by 6 bases and J by 0 bases, and 9 bases separated the two germline ends. The CDR3 sequence: CASRAGSSYNEQFF. CDR3 nucleotides: TGTGCCAGTAGGGCGGGGAGCTCCTACAATGAGCAGTTCTTC.

This chain uses TRBV19 with TRBJ2-1; the D gene is possibly TRBD2 (6 bases). CDR1 is LNHDA, CDR2 SQIVND, per germline (reference sequence). Deletions cut 7 bases from V and 0 bases from J, with 19 bases between. This CDR3 has 17 amino acids. In DNA form, the CDR3 reads TGTGCCAGTACCCAATGGGGCGGCGGGGACTCCTACAATGAGCAGTTCTTC. It specifies CASTQWGGGDSYNEQFF.

This clone was seen repeatedly, ten times or more. V is TRBV7-9 and J is TRBJ2-7; 10 bases match TRBD1. The CDR3 contains 16 residues. Trimming took 1 base from V and 7 from J; bases not matched to a gene: 10. Germline values: CDR1 SEHNR, CDR2 FQNEAQ (reference sequence). The CDR3 loop is CASSLVGQGNFREQYF. CDR3 DNA: TGTGCCAGCAGCTTAGTGGGACAGGGGAACTTTAGGGAGCAGTACTTC. Based on the CDR3 plus reference TRBV7-9 and TRBJ2-7, the full variable domain is DTGVSQNPRHKITKRGQNVTFRCDPISEHNRLYWYRQTLGQGPEFLTYFQNEAQLEKSRLLSDRFSAERPKGSFSTLEIQRTEQGDSAMYLCASSLVGQGNFREQYFGPGTRLTVT.

This chain connects TRBV29-1 to TRBJ1-1; the D gene is possibly TRBD1 (5 bases). V dropped 6 bases and J dropped 1 base, with 15 bases sitting between them. This CDR3 contains 14 residues. CDR1 is SQVTM, CDR2 ANQGSEA, per germline. The CDR3 here is CSVGRGTENTEAFF. CDR3 DNA sequence: TGCAGCGTGGGAAGGGGCACAGAGAACACTGAAGCTTTCTTT. Full variable domain (rest looked up from reference TRBV29-1 and TRBJ1-1): SAVISQKPSRDICQRGTSLTIQCQVDSQVTMMFWYRQQPGQSLTLIATANQGSEATYESGFVIDKFPISRPNLTFSTLTVSNMSPEDSSIYLCSVGRGTENTEAFFGQGTRLTVV.

The chain combines TRBV9 with TRBJ2-5, with D possibly matching TRBD2 (6 bases). Germline CDR1 SGDLS, CDR2 YYNGEE. There are 15 residues in the CDR3. With 4 bases removed from V and 5 bases from J, the gap between germline ends came to 18 bases. CDR3 loop: CASSPLGGGRETQYF. The CDR3 nucleotides read TGTGCCAGCAGCCCTTTGGGGGGAGGACGGGAGACCCAGTACTTC.

The rearrangement uses TRBV6-1 and TRBJ1-4; no clear D gene. This CDR3 is 13 amino acids long. CDR1 is MNHNS, CDR2 SASEGT, per germline. The V end was cut by 6 bases, the J end by 5 bases, with 10 bases between. The CDR3 DNA reads TGTGCCAGCAGCCCGGCACAGAATGAAAAACTGTTTTTT. This translates into CASSPAQNEKLFF.

The chain recombines TRBV11-3 with TRBJ1-3, with D unresolved. The CDR3 extends over 15 amino acids. CDR1 and CDR2 (germline): SGHNT, YENEEA. Trimming took off 1 base at V and 2 bases at J, with 9 bases between the two ends. The CDR3 reads CASSLGAQPGNTIYF. CDR3 DNA: TGTGCCAGCAGCTTAGGGGCGCAGCCTGGAAACACCATATATTTT.

This clone was observed a handful of times. This rearrangement joins TRBV11-2 to TRBJ1-1; maybe TRBD1 (6 bases). This CDR3 is built from 14 residues. Per germline, CDR1 SGHAT and CDR2 FQNNGV. V lost 11 bases and J 4 bases, leaving 20 bases between the germline ends. The CDR3 nucleotides read TGTGCCGTTCCTCCCAGGCAGGGGAGCACTGAAGCTTTCTTT. Amino acid sequence: CAVPPRQGSTEAFF.